Listed here is a single TCR beta chain. Antigen unknown. The data derive from a study of T cell responses to AZD1222 COVID-19 vaccine. Some clones are missing from TCRdb's copy, which holds only in-frame ones; the method was immunoSEQ multiplex PCR. The repertoire has 120,000 to 150,000 clones, around 84% of them found once; the top ten carry 5% to 6%. The CDR3 totals 15 residues. The V end was cut by 2 bases, the J end by 2 bases, with 9 bases between. Looked up from germline, CDR1 is KGHDR and CDR2 is SFDVKD. Study-wide results and caveats: Rises in breadth and depth of Spike-specific TCRs came after two AZD1222 doses. Donors were chiefly white British, with a greater number of females, and clonal diversity was perhaps underestimated. AZD1222 recipients seropositive at baseline numbered only six or seven.

The sample here was peripheral blood, taken 28 days after the second AZD1222 dose. This sequence was found in an adult who received the AZD1222 COVID-19 vaccine. This chain links TRBV24-1 with TRBJ1-5; tentatively, D is TRBD1 (5 bases). The CDR3 DNA reads as TGTGCCACCAGTGATTCAGGGTCCGGCAATCAGCCCCAGCATTTT. Protein sequence: CATSDSGSGNQPQHF.